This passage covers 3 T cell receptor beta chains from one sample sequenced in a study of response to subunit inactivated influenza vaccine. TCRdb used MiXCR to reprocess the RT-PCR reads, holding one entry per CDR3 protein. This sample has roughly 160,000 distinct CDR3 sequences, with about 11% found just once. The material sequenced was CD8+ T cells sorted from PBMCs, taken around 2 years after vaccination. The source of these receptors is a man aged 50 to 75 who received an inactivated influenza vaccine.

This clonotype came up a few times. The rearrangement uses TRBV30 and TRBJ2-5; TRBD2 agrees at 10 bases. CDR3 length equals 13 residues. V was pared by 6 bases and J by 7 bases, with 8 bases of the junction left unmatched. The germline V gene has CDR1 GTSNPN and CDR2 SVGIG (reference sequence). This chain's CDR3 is CACPGTSVGTQYF. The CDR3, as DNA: TGTGCCTGCCCCGGGACTAGCGTTGGGACCCAGTACTTC.

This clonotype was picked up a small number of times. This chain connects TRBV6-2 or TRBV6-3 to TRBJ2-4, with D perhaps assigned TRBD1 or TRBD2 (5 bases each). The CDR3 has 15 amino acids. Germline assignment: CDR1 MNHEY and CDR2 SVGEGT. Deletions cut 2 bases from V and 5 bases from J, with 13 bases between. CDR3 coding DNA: TGTGCCAGCAGTTACACAACAGGAGGCGAAAACATTCAGTACTTC. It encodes CASSYTTGGENIQYF.

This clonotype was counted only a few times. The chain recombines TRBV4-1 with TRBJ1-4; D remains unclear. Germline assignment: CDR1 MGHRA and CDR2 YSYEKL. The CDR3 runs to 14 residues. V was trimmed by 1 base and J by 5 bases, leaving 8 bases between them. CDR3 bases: TGCGCCAGCAGCCAAGGGCACGACAATGAAAAACTGTTTTTT. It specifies CASSQGHDNEKLFF.